This T cell receptor (beta chain) was observed in a study of blood T cell repertoires in COVID-19. The wider study: Material from acute and convalescent COVID-19 was sourced from the United States, Italy and Spain.

Trimming left V 5 bases short and J 0 bases short, with 14 bases between. Germline V gene data show CDR1 as SNHLY and CDR2 as FYNNEI. The CDR3 is made up of 16 amino acids. This table comes from immunoSEQ multiplex PCR, and its TCRdb copy is limited to in-frame clones, with some not included. Altogether over 85,000 clones are present, approximately 82% being singletons, with the ten largest covering 3.8%. The chain couples TRBV2 to TRBJ1-5; no clear D. The sequencing sample was made of peripheral blood. This TCR was recovered from an elderly woman with acute or convalescent COVID-19. In DNA form, the CDR3 reads TGTGCCAGCAGTTCCCGCCGGAGAGATAGCAATCAGCCCCAGCATTTT. Its protein product is CASSSRRRDSNQPQHF.